Listed below are T cell receptor beta chains from one sample, sequenced in a study of beta chain features in type 1 diabetes. Produced via immunoSEQ multiplex PCR; TCRdb's table is partial and in-frame only. The sample has more than 250,000 clones; about a fifth are singletons. The material sequenced was naive CD4+ T cells from blood. These receptors all stem from a woman in her thirties or forties with type 1 diabetes. Each CDR3 is given with its conserved first and last residue. D genes are given only for firm matches. Clone size is shown for a subset of rows, as once, few, many or a class of expanded clone.

d_call,j_call,cdr3_length,v_call,clone_size,cdr3_aa,cdr3_nt
-,TRBJ1-1,12,TRBV29-1,few,CSVGQANTEAFF,TGCAGCGTTGGCCAGGCGAACACTGAAGCTTTCTTT
-,TRBJ1-6,15,TRBV14,-,CASSNRDTTYSPLHF,TGTGCCAGCAGCAACCGGGACACCACCTATTCACCCCTCCACTTT
-,TRBJ2-1,15,TRBV9,-,CASSVANRVPGEQFF,TGTGCCAGCAGCGTAGCTAATAGGGTCCCGGGGGAGCAGTTCTTC
-,TRBJ1-1,13,TRBV15,few,CATSRDRQGQAFF,TGTGCCACCAGCAGAGATCGGCAGGGCCAAGCTTTCTTT
-,TRBJ1-1,13,TRBV18,few,CASSPRSDTEAFF,TGTGCCAGCTCACCGAGGAGTGACACTGAAGCTTTCTTT
-,TRBJ1-1,14,TRBV5-4,-,CASSLAGRNTEAFF,TGTGCCAGCAGCTTGGCCGGGAGGAACACTGAAGCTTTCTTT
-,TRBJ2-2,14,TRBV5-1,few,CASSLDTDTGELFF,TGCGCCAGCAGCTTAGATACGGACACCGGGGAGCTGTTTTTT
-,TRBJ1-5,13,TRBV7-2,-,CASSLGGDQPQHF,TGTGCCAGCAGCTTAGGCGGTGATCAGCCCCAGCATTTT
TRBD2,TRBJ2-2,17,TRBV10-3,few,CATSPWGGTIYTGELFF,TGTGCCACTTCACCATGGGGCGGGACTATATACACCGGGGAGCTGTTTTTT
TRBD1,TRBJ2-7,16,TRBV7-6,few,CASSVVSGQGFNEQYF,TGTGCCAGCAGCGTTGTGTCGGGACAGGGCTTCAACGAGCAGTACTTC
-,TRBJ1-6,18,TRBV4-2,few,CASSQELGGRSYNSPLHF,TGTGCCAGCAGCCAAGAATTAGGAGGGAGATCCTATAATTCACCCCTCCACTTT
-,TRBJ2-7,13,TRBV7-9,few,CASSLEGGYEQYF,TGTGCCAGCAGCTTAGAAGGGGGCTACGAGCAGTACTTC
-,TRBJ1-4,14,TRBV28,-,CASSFISADSKLFF,TGTGCCAGCAGTTTTATATCCGCGGATTCAAAACTGTTTTTT
TRBD1,TRBJ2-7,12,TRBV2,few,CASSRQGYEQYF,TGTGCCAGCAGTAGACAGGGCTACGAGCAGTACTTC
TRBD1,TRBJ2-3,15,TRBV6-5,-,CASSSTGGLGDTQYF,TGTGCCAGCAGTTCCACAGGGGGGTTGGGAGATACGCAGTATTTT
TRBD2,TRBJ2-1,15,TRBV5-1,-,CASSRTSGTYNEQFF,TGCGCCAGCAGCAGGACTAGCGGTACATACAATGAGCAGTTCTTC
TRBD2,TRBJ2-5,16,TRBV29-1,few,CSVEESGTSDQETQYF,TGCAGCGTTGAAGAATCCGGGACTAGCGATCAAGAGACCCAGTACTTC
TRBD1,TRBJ2-7,13,TRBV7-9,-,CASSNRGDYEQYF,TGTGCCAGCAGCAACAGGGGGGACTACGAGCAGTACTTC
TRBD2,TRBJ2-1,14,TRBV29-1,-,CSVGGLVGSDEQFF,TGCAGCGTTGGGGGACTAGTTGGCTCCGATGAGCAGTTCTTC
-,TRBJ2-3,14,TRBV11-2,-,CASSPGASTDTQYF,TGTGCCAGCAGCCCAGGGGCCAGCACAGATACGCAGTATTTT
-,TRBJ2-1,15,TRBV5-1,few,CASSLVPGALNEQFF,TGCGCCAGCAGCTTGGTTCCGGGAGCCCTCAATGAGCAGTTCTTC
-,TRBJ2-7,15,TRBV9,-,CASSPRTESTQEQYF,TGTGCCAGCAGCCCGCGGACAGAGAGTACGCAGGAGCAGTACTTC
-,TRBJ2-1,16,TRBV4-1,-,CASSQEREARYNEQFF,TGCGCCAGCAGCCAAGAGAGGGAGGCCCGTTACAATGAGCAGTTCTTC
TRBD2,TRBJ2-1,15,TRBV9,few,CASSPRLAVYNEQFF,TGTGCCAGCAGCCCTCGACTAGCGGTCTACAATGAGCAGTTCTTC
-,TRBJ2-7,16,TRBV6-6,-,CASSYSGRASSYEQYF,TGTGCCAGCAGTTACTCCGGGCGGGCGTCCTCCTACGAGCAGTACTTC
TRBD1,TRBJ1-5,15,TRBV6-5,-,CASSSGGNSNQPQHF,TGTGCCAGCAGTTCAGGGGGAAATAGCAATCAGCCCCAGCATTTT
TRBD2,TRBJ2-3,13,TRBV30,few,CAWTAGGADTQYF,TGTGCCTGGACCGCGGGGGGGGCAGATACGCAGTATTTT
-,TRBJ2-1,13,TRBV7-9,-,CASSHSGGDEQFF,TGTGCCAGCAGCCACTCGGGGGGCGATGAGCAGTTCTTC
-,TRBJ2-3,15,TRBV30,-,CAWSRGSLSTDTQYF,TGTGCCTGGAGTCGGGGTTCCTTAAGCACAGATACGCAGTATTTT
-,TRBJ2-3,12,TRBV7-2,-,CASSRGIDTQYF,TGTGCCAGCAGCCGCGGCATTGATACGCAGTATTTT
TRBD1,TRBJ1-1,15,TRBV5-1,few,CASSLEGALNTEAFF,TGCGCCAGCAGCTTGGAGGGGGCCTTGAACACTGAAGCTTTCTTT